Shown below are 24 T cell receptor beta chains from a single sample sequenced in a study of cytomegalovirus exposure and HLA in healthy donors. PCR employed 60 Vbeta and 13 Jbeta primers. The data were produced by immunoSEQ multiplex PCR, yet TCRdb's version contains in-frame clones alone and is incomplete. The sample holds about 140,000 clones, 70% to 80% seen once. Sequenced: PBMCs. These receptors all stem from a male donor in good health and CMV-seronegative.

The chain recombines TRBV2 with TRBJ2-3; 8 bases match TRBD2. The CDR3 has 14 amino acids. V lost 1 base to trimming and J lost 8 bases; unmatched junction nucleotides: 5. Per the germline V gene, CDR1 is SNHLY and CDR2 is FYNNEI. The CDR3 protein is CASSEEVGTSTQYF. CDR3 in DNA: TGTGCCAGCAGTGAAGAGGTTGGGACTAGTACGCAGTATTTT.

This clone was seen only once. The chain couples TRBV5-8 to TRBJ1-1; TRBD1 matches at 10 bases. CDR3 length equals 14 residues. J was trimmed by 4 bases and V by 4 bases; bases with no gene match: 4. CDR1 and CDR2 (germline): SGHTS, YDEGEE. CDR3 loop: CASSLRTGGTEAFF. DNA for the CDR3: TGTGCCAGCAGCCTCCGGACAGGGGGCACTGAAGCTTTCTTT.

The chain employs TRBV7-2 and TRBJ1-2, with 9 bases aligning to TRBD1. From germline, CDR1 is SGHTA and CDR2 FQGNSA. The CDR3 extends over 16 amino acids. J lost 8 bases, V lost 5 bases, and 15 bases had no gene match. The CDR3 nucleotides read TGTGCCAGCAGCCCTCAAGCGGGGGGGACAGGGCCCGGCTACACCTTC. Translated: CASSPQAGGTGPGYTF.

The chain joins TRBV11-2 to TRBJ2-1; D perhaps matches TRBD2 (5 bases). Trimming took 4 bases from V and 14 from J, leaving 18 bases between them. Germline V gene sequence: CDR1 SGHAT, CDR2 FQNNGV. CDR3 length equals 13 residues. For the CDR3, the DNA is TGTGCCAGCAGCTCCCCTACGGTGAGCGGAGAGTTCTTC. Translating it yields CASSSPTVSGEFF.

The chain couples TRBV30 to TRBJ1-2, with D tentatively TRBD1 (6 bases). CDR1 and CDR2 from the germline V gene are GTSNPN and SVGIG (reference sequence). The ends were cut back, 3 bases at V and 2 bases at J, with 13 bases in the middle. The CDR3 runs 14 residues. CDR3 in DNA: TGTGCCTGGAGGAGGGGGGGGCAGAACTATGGCTACACCTTC. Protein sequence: CAWRRGGQNYGYTF.

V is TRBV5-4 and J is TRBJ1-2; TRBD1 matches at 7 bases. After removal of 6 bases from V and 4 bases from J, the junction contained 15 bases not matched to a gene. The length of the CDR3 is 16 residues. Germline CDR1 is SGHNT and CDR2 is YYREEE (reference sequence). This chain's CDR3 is CASIQDPGQTFYGYTF. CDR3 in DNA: TGTGCCAGCATCCAAGACCCGGGACAGACCTTCTATGGCTACACCTTC.

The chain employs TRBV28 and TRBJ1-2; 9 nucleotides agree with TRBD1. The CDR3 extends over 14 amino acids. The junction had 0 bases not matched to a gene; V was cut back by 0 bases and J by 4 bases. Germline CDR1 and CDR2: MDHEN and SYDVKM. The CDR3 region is CASSLWDRGYGYTF. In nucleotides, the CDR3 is TGTGCCAGCAGTTTATGGGACAGGGGCTATGGCTACACCTTC.

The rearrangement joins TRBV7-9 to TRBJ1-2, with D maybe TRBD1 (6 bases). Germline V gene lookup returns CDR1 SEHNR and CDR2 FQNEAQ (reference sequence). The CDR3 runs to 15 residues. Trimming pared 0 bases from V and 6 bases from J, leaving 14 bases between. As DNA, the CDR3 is TGTGCCAGCAGCTTAGCTTCTCAGGGGAAGAATGGCTACACCTTC. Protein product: CASSLASQGKNGYTF. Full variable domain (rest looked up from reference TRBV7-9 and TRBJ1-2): DTGVSQNPRHKITKRGQNVTFRCDPISEHNRLYWYRQTLGQGPEFLTYFQNEAQLEKSRLLSDRFSAERPKGSFSTLEIQRTEQGDSAMYLCASSLASQGKNGYTFGSGTRLTVV.

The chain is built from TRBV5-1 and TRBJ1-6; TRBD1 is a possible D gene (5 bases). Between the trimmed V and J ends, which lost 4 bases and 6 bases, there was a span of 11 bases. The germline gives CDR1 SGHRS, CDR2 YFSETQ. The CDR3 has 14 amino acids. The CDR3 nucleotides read TGCGCCAGCAGCCAGGACACCTCTAATTCACCCCTCCACTTT. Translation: CASSQDTSNSPLHF. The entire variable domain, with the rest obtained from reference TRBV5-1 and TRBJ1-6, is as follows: KAGVTQTPRYLIKTRGQQVTLSCSPISGHRSVSWYQQTPGQGLQFLFEYFSETQRNKGNFPGRFSGRQFSNSRSEMNVSTLELGDSALYLCASSQDTSNSPLHFGNGTRLTVT.

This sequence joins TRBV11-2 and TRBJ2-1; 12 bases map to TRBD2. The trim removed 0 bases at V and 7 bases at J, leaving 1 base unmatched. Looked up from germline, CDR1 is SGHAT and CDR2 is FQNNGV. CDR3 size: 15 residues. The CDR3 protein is CASSLDGLAGNEQFF. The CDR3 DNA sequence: TGTGCCAGCAGCTTAGATGGACTAGCGGGGAATGAGCAGTTCTTC.

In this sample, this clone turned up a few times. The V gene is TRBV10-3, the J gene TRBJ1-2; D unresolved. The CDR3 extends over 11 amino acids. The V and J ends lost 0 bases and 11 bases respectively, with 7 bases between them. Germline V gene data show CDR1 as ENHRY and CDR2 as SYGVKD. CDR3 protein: CAISESTGYTF. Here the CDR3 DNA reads TGTGCCATCAGTGAGTCGACGGGGTACACCTTC.

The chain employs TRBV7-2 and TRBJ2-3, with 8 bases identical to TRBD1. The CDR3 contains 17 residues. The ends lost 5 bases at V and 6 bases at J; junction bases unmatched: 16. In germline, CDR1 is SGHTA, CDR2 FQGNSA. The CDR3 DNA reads TGTGCCAGCAGCCGATTAGCCGGGACAGGCGCGGTTGATACGCAGTATTTT. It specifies CASSRLAGTGAVDTQYF.

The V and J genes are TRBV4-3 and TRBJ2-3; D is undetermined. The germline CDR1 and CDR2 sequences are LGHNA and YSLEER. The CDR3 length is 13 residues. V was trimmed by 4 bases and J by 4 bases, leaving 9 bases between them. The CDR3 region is CASSLAGADTQYF. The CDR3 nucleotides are TGCGCCAGCAGCCTAGCCGGAGCAGATACGCAGTATTTT.

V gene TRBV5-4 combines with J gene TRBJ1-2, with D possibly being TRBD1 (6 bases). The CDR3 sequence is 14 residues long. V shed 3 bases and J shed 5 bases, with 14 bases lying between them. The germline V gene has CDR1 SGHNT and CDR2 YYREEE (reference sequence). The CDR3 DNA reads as TGTGCCAGCAGCTCTGACAGGTTTGCTTATGGCTACACCTTC. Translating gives CASSSDRFAYGYTF.

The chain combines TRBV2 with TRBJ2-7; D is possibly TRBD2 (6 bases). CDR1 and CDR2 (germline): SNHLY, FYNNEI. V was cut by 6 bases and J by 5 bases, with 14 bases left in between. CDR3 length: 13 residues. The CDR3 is CASRGEVGHEQYF. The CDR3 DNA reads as TGTGCCAGCAGGGGGGAGGTTGGCCACGAGCAGTACTTC. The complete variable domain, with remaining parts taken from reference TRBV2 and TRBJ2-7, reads EPEVTQTPSHQVTQMGQEVILRCVPISNHLYFYWYRQILGQKVEFLVSFYNNEISEKSEIFDDQFSVERPDGSNFTLKIRSTKLEDSAMYFCASRGEVGHEQYFGPGTRLTVT.

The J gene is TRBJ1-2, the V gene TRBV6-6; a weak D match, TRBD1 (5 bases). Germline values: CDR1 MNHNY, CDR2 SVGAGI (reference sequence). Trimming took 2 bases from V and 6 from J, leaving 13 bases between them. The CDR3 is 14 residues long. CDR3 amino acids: CASSYGWGVNGYTF. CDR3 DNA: TGTGCCAGCAGTTACGGATGGGGGGTGAATGGCTACACCTTC.

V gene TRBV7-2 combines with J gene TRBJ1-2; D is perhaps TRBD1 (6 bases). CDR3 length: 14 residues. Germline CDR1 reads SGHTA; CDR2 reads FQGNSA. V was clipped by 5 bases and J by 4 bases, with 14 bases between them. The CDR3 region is CASSENGQSYGYTF. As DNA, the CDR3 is TGTGCCAGCAGCGAAAACGGACAGAGCTATGGCTACACCTTC.

The CDR3 region is CASSEEASGGEETQYF. The DNA for the CDR3 is TGTGCCAGCAGTGAAGAGGCTAGCGGGGGGGAAGAGACCCAGTACTTC. V and J are TRBV2 and TRBJ2-5; 12 bases match TRBD2. Germline CDR1 is SNHLY and CDR2 is FYNNEI. The CDR3 has 16 residues. Trimming removed 1 base from V and 3 bases from J; junction bases left unmatched: 3.

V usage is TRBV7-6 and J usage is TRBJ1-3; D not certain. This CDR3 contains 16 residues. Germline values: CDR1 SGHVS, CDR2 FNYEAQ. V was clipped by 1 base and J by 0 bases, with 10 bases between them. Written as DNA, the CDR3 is TGTGCCAGCAGCTTAGATTACTCACTCTCTGGAAACACCATATATTTT. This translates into CASSLDYSLSGNTIYF.

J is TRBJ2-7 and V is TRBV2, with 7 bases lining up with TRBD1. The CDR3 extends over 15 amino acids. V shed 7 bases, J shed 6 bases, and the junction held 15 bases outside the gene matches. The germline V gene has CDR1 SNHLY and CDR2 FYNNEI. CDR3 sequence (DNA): TGTGCCAGCACCATAGGGGGCAGGGAGAGGCGCGAGCAGTACTTC. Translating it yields CASTIGGRERREQYF. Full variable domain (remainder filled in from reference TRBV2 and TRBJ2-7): EPEVTQTPSHQVTQMGQEVILRCVPISNHLYFYWYRQILGQKVEFLVSFYNNEISEKSEIFDDQFSVERPDGSNFTLKIRSTKLEDSAMYFCASTIGGRERREQYFGPGTRLTVT.

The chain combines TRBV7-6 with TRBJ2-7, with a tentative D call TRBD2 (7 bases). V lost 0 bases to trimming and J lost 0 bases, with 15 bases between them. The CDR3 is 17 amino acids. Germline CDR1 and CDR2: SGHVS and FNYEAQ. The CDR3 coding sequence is TGTGCCAGCAGCTTAGCTGTCGGGGGGACATCCTCCTACGAGCAGTACTTC. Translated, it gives CASSLAVGGTSSYEQYF.

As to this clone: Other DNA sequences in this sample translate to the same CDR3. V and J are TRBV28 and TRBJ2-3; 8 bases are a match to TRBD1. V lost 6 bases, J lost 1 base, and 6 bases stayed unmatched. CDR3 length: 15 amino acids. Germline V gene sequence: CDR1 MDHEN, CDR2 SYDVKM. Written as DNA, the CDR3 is TGTGCCAGCAGCCCAGGGGGCGCGGGCACAGATACGCAGTATTTT. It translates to CASSPGGAGTDTQYF.

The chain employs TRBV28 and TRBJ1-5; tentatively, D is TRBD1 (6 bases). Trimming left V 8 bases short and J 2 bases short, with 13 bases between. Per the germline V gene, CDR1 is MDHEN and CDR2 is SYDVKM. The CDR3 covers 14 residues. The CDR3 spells CASRPWTGNQPQHF. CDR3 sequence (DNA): TGTGCCAGCCGGCCCTGGACAGGCAATCAGCCCCAGCATTTT.

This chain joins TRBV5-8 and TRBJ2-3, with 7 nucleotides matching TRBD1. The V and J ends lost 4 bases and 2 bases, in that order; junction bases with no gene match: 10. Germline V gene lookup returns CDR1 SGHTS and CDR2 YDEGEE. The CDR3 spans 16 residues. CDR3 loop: CASSELTGYLTDTQYF. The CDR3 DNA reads TGTGCCAGCAGCGAATTGACAGGGTACCTCACAGATACGCAGTATTTT.